These 26 T cell receptor beta chains were all obtained from the same sample, sequenced in a study of identifying expanded T cells in peripheral blood. This table comes from immunoSEQ multiplex PCR, and its TCRdb copy is limited to in-frame clones, with some not included. Among approximately 59,000 clones listed, over 85% were seen once. The sample comprised blood. These receptors originate from a person aged 18 to 75 in good health.

The CDR3 region has the DNA TGCGCCAGCAGCCAAGTGTCACTAGCGGGAGGCTCCTACGAGCAGTACTTC. This codes for CASSQVSLAGGSYEQYF. The chain uses TRBV4-1 and TRBJ2-7, with 12 bases matching TRBD2. CDR3 length equals 17 residues. Trimming at V came to 1 base and at J to 0 bases, leaving 4 bases not matched to a gene. Germline V gene sequence: CDR1 MGHRA, CDR2 YSYEKL.

The genes are TRBV6-5 and TRBJ2-7; D is ambiguous. This CDR3 has 11 amino acids. CDR1 is MNHEY and CDR2 is SVGAGI in the germline V gene. Trimming removed 5 bases from V and 7 bases from J, with 9 bases in between. The CDR3 DNA reads TGTGCCAGCAGTACCAAGGGAGAGCAGTACTTC. Amino acids: CASSTKGEQYF.

This clone occurred once. This chain links TRBV9 with TRBJ2-3, with TRBD2 matching 9 bases. Losses at the gene ends were 3 bases for V and 13 bases for J; bases not matched to a gene: 3. This CDR3 is built from 11 residues. CDR1 is SGDLS, CDR2 YYNGEE, per germline. CDR3 region: CASSGSGSKYF. The CDR3, as DNA: TGTGCCAGCAGCGGTAGCGGGAGTAAGTATTTT. Supplemented by reference TRBV9 and TRBJ2-3, the full variable domain reads DSGVTQTPKHLITATGQRVTLRCSPRSGDLSVYWYQQSLDQGLQFLIQYYNGEERAKGNILERFSAQQFPDLHSELNLSSLELGDSALYFCASSGSGSKYFGPGTRLTVL.

The J gene is TRBJ2-1, the V gene TRBV2; D is possibly TRBD1 (6 bases). CDR1 is SNHLY and CDR2 is FYNNEI in the germline V gene. Trimming shortened V by 3 bases and J by 0 bases, and 15 bases separated the two germline ends. The CDR3 runs 17 residues. As DNA, the CDR3 is TGTGCCAGCAGTGAGGGGGAACAGGGAAGCTCCTACAATGAGCAGTTCTTC. It encodes CASSEGEQGSSYNEQFF.

The chain is built from TRBV11-2 and TRBJ2-7, with D hard to call. Trimming cost V 5 bases and J 6 bases, with 11 bases left between them. Germline V CDR1 and CDR2: SGHAT, FQNNGV. The CDR3 consists of 12 residues. CDR3 region: CASSPQQVEQYF. CDR3 DNA sequence: TGTGCCAGCAGCCCTCAGCAGGTCGAGCAGTACTTC.

The chain combines TRBV6-1 with TRBJ2-5; D might be TRBD1 (6 bases). Germline V gene data show CDR1 as MNHNS and CDR2 as SASEGT. This CDR3 spans 13 amino acids. V lost 3 bases and J lost 5, with 10 bases in between. This chain's CDR3 is CASSEWTVETQYF. Written as DNA, the CDR3 is TGTGCCAGCAGTGAGTGGACAGTGGAGACCCAGTACTTC.

This clone showed up just once. The genes are TRBV9 and TRBJ1-4, with 8 bases lining up with TRBD1. Trimming cost V 4 bases and J 8 bases; bases outside gene matches: 10. CDR1 and CDR2 (germline): SGDLS, YYNGEE. This CDR3 comprises 15 residues. The CDR3 nucleotides read TGTGCCAGCAGCACTAGACAGGGGCAAGAGGAAAAACTGTTTTTT. Protein product: CASSTRQGQEEKLFF.

The CDR3 DNA sequence: TGCAGCGTTGTCTCGCGGGGGGGACAAGAGACCCAGTACTTC. Amino acids: CSVVSRGGQETQYF. This chain connects TRBV29-1 to TRBJ2-5; 9 bases are a match to TRBD2. The germline V gene has CDR1 SQVTM and CDR2 ANQGSEA. The CDR3 length is 14 residues. J was trimmed by 2 bases and V by 4 bases; bases with no gene match: 5. Drawing the rest from reference TRBV29-1 and TRBJ2-5, the complete variable domain is SAVISQKPSRDICQRGTSLTIQCQVDSQVTMMFWYRQQPGQSLTLIATANQGSEATYESGFVIDKFPISRPNLTFSTLTVSNMSPEDSSIYLCSVVSRGGQETQYFGPGTRLLVL.

V usage is TRBV6-1 and J usage is TRBJ1-6; 7 bases are a match to TRBD1. The CDR3 covers 14 residues. Trimming cost V 3 bases and J 10 bases; bases outside gene matches: 6. Germline CDR1 is MNHNS and CDR2 is SASEGT. CDR3 DNA: TGTGCCAGCAGTGATGACAGGGAGACCTCACCCCTCCACTTT. Protein sequence: CASSDDRETSPLHF.

The genes are TRBV28 and TRBJ2-3; no firm D call. V lost 1 base, J lost 4 bases, and 15 bases lay in between. In germline, CDR1 is MDHEN, CDR2 SYDVKM. The CDR3 is 16 amino acids. The CDR3 coding sequence is TGTGCCAGCAGTTTATTTGGGGTTGGGGTGGCAGATACGCAGTATTTT. It codes for CASSLFGVGVADTQYF.

The genes are TRBV21-1 and TRBJ2-1. TRBV21-1 is tagged as a pseudogene. The CDR3 sequence is 10 residues long. In DNA, the CDR3 is TGTGCCAGCAGCAGGGCAGGACGGTTCTTC. This translates into CASSRAGRFF.

This clone was detected once. V is TRBV7-2 and J is TRBJ2-1; 11 bases are shared with TRBD2. CDR1 SGHTA and CDR2 FQGNSA come from the germline V gene. V trimming: 5 bases; J trimming: 9 bases; junction bases outside the gene matches: 12. The CDR3 spans 16 residues. The CDR3 protein is CASSPQIAGGPGEQFF. The CDR3 region has the DNA TGTGCCAGCAGCCCACAAATAGCGGGAGGGCCCGGTGAGCAGTTCTTC.

This clone was seen a single time. A read error may account for a junction end that differs from germline. CDR3 coding DNA: TGTGCCTCGAGTGTAGCCTTTTCGGAGGGGGAGCAGTACTTC. This encodes CASSVAFSEGEQYF. This sequence joins TRBV30 and TRBJ2-7, with a possible D match to TRBD2 (6 bases). Germline-derived CDR1 and CDR2 are GTSNPN and SVGIG (reference sequence). This CDR3 comprises 14 residues.

V is TRBV5-4 and J is TRBJ1-2; D uncertain. V was trimmed by 0 bases and J by 4 bases, leaving 1 base between them. CDR1 and CDR2 from the germline V gene are SGHNT and YYREEE (reference sequence). The CDR3 has 11 amino acids. Here the CDR3 reads CASSLGYGYTF. The CDR3 DNA reads as TGTGCCAGCAGCTTGGGCTATGGCTACACCTTC. The variable domain in full, with the rest retrieved from reference TRBV5-4 and TRBJ1-2, is ETGVTQSPTHLIKTRGQQVTLRCSSQSGHNTVSWYQQALGQGPQFIFQYYREEENGRGNFPPRFSGLQFPNYSSELNVNALELDDSALYLCASSLGYGYTFGSGTRLTVV.

The gene calls are TRBV7-9 and TRBJ2-7; D possibly uses TRBD1 or TRBD2 (5 bases each). The germline V gene encodes CDR1 SEHNR and CDR2 FQNEAQ (reference sequence). CDR3 length: 19 amino acids. With 5 bases removed from V and 4 bases from J, the gap between germline ends came to 30 bases. This CDR3 is CASSKQDGLRDHNEYEQYF. In DNA form, the CDR3 reads TGTGCCAGCAGCAAGCAAGATGGACTCCGGGACCATAATGAGTACGAGCAGTACTTC.

The chain uses TRBV5-1 and TRBJ1-1, with a possible D match to TRBD1 (5 bases). Germline values: CDR1 SGHRS, CDR2 YFSETQ. V lost 1 base to trimming and J lost 1 base, with 14 bases between them. The CDR3 is 16 amino acids. The CDR3 region has the DNA TGCGCCAGCAGCTTGTTGGGGGGGACGACGAACACTGAAGCTTTCTTT. It is translated as CASSLLGGTTNTEAFF.

This clone turned up a few times. CDR3: CAWSSSLRRGGRGSYEQYF. CDR3 nucleotide sequence: TGTGCCTGGAGTTCCTCTCTCCGGCGGGGGGGCCGAGGCTCCTACGAGCAGTACTTC. The chain carries TRBV30 and TRBJ2-7, with 9 bases that match TRBD2. Germline V gene sequence: CDR1 GTSNPN, CDR2 SVGIG (reference sequence). J lost 0 bases, V lost 2 bases, and 17 bases had no gene match. The CDR3 is 19 residues long.

This clone was counted a single time. The rearrangement links TRBV27 to TRBJ1-1, with 7 bases identical to TRBD1. The germline V gene has CDR1 MNHEY and CDR2 SMNVEV (reference sequence). Trimming cost V 6 bases and J 5 bases; bases outside gene matches: 9. The CDR3 length is 14 residues. The CDR3, as DNA: TGTGCCAGCAGGCTAGGGGGCCCGGGGACTGAAGCTTTCTTT. It codes for CASRLGGPGTEAFF.

The rearrangement uses TRBV18 and TRBJ2-7; 13 bases map to TRBD2. The CDR3 sequence is 16 residues long. Germline CDR1 is KGHSH and CDR2 is LQKENI. V shed 0 bases, J shed 5 bases, and the junction held 4 bases outside the gene matches. The CDR3 DNA follows: TGTGCCAGCTCACCACCGACTAGCGGGAGGCTCAACGAGCAGTACTTC. Encoded protein: CASSPPTSGRLNEQYF.

This chain connects TRBV9 to TRBJ1-1; D unresolved. Trimming cost V 3 bases and J 5 bases, with 5 bases left between them. Germline lookup yields CDR1 SGDLS and CDR2 YYNGEE. This CDR3 region has 11 residues. CDR3 protein: CASSDETEAFF. The CDR3, as DNA: TGTGCCAGCAGCGATGAGACTGAAGCTTTCTTT.

The genes are TRBV7-9 and TRBJ2-5; D not certain. V dropped 5 bases and J dropped 0 bases, with 10 bases sitting between them. There are 14 residues in the CDR3. In germline, CDR1 is SEHNR, CDR2 FQNEAQ (reference sequence). The CDR3 DNA reads as TGTGCCAGCAGCCCAGACGCTTACCAAGAGACCCAGTACTTC. The encoded protein is CASSPDAYQETQYF.

This chain uses TRBV6-5 with TRBJ2-5; tentative D call: TRBD1 (6 bases). The CDR3 runs to 13 residues. Trimming cost V 4 bases and J 7 bases, with 13 bases left between them. Germline assignment: CDR1 MNHEY and CDR2 SVGAGI. As DNA, the CDR3 is TGTGCCAGCAGTTCACGACAGGCAAGGACCCAGTACTTC. This encodes CASSSRQARTQYF.

V is TRBV5-1 and J is TRBJ2-7; the D is unclear. Germline CDR1 reads SGHRS; CDR2 reads YFSETQ. The CDR3 totals 15 residues. The V end was cut by 1 base, the J end by 5 bases, with 16 bases between. In nucleotides, the CDR3 is TGCGCCAGCAGCTTGTATGGTGAGATTGGGAACGAGCAGTACTTC. This encodes CASSLYGEIGNEQYF.

The chain has TRBV30 and TRBJ1-1; 10 positions match TRBD1. Germline assignment: CDR1 GTSNPN and CDR2 SVGIG (reference sequence). V lost 5 bases, J lost 5 bases, and 8 bases stayed unmatched. This CDR3 is built from 14 residues. The CDR3 coding sequence is TGTGCCTGGCAGTCCGGGACAGGGGTTACTGAAGCTTTCTTT. Its translation is CAWQSGTGVTEAFF.

The chain uses TRBV4-1 and TRBJ2-1; 7 nucleotides match TRBD2. Per the germline V gene, CDR1 is MGHRA and CDR2 is YSYEKL. The V gene end was trimmed by 5 bases and the J gene end by 4 bases; junction bases not matched to a gene: 14. CDR3 size: 17 residues. This chain's CDR3 is CASSEGLSGTRYNEQFF. CDR3 coding DNA: TGCGCCAGCAGCGAAGGCCTAAGCGGGACCCGGTACAATGAGCAGTTCTTC.

The genes are TRBV28 and TRBJ1-1, with TRBD1 matching over 9 bases. There are 14 residues in the CDR3. In germline, CDR1 is MDHEN, CDR2 SYDVKM. The J segment lost 5 bases and the V segment lost 10 bases, leaving 11 bases of the junction unmatched. CDR3 nucleotide sequence: TGTGCCACCGTCCGTCCGACAGGGGGGACTGAAGCTTTCTTT. It translates to CATVRPTGGTEAFF. The full variable domain, its missing parts supplied by reference TRBV28 and TRBJ1-1, is DVKVTQSSRYLVKRTGEKVFLECVQDMDHENMFWYRQDPGLGLRLIYFSYDVKMKEKGDIPEGYSVSREKKERFSLILESASTNQTSMYLCATVRPTGGTEAFFGQGTRLTVV.